A selection of T cell receptor beta chains follows, all from one sample in a study of identical twins. TCRdb ran MiXCR on the 5' RACE reads and lists one entry per CDR3 protein. The repertoire holds a few hundred thousand distinct CDR3 sequences, with roughly 20% as singletons. What was sequenced was naive T cells sorted from blood. The receptors shown here come from a man between 50 and 59 years old in good health. Each CDR3 is given with its conserved first and last residue. D genes are given only for firm matches. Not all rows give a size; the values are once, few, many and, for expanded clones, a class.

clone_size,d_call,v_call,j_call,cdr3_aa,cdr3_nt
.,TRBD1,TRBV9,TRBJ2-6,CASSAPGQGRLGANVLTF,TGTGCCAGCAGCGCCCCGGGACAGGGTCGCCTTGGGGCCAACGTCCTGACTTTC
many,.,TRBV5-5,TRBJ2-3,CASSLVGSNTQYF,TGTGCCAGCAGCTTGGTAGGGTCTAATACGCAGTATTTT
few,TRBD1,TRBV19,TRBJ2-4,CASSITVRGLKNIQYF,TGTGCCAGTAGTATTACGGTCAGGGGGCTTAAAAACATTCAGTACTTC
few,.,TRBV20-1,TRBJ2-6,CSARDSGSGANVLTF,TGCAGTGCTAGAGATTCAGGATCTGGGGCCAACGTCCTGACTTTC
few,.,TRBV12-3/TRBV12-4,TRBJ1-3,CASSFGQAAAGNTIYF,TGTGCCAGCAGTTTCGGTCAGGCAGCGGCTGGAAACACCATATATTTT
few,.,TRBV9,TRBJ2-1,CASSARGLDNEQFF,TGTGCCAGCAGCGCCCGAGGACTTGACAATGAGCAGTTCTTC
few,.,TRBV7-8,TRBJ1-2,CASSGRDGGRANYGYTF,TGTGCCAGCAGCGGCCGGGACGGGGGCCGTGCTAACTATGGCTACACCTTC
few,TRBD1,TRBV20-1,TRBJ2-5,CSAGDSNQETQYF,TGCAGTGCCGGGGACAGCAACCAAGAGACCCAGTACTTC
.,TRBD1,TRBV27,TRBJ2-3,CASRRQGAGTDTQYF,TGTGCCAGCAGGAGGCAGGGGGCTGGCACAGATACGCAGTATTTT
.,.,TRBV20-1,TRBJ1-5,CSAREGGPKSQHF,TGCAGTGCTAGAGAAGGGGGGCCCAAGTCCCAGCATTTT
.,.,TRBV21-1,TRBJ2-6,CASSTPDGSGANVLTF,TGTGCCAGCAGCACCCCTGACGGGTCTGGGGCCAACGTCCTGACTTTC
.,.,TRBV12-3/TRBV12-4,TRBJ1-3,CASSYGGNSGNTIYF,TGTGCCAGCAGTTATGGGGGGAACTCTGGAAACACCATATATTTT
.,TRBD1,TRBV10-3,TRBJ2-5,CAISGGQGARETQYF,TGTGCCATCAGTGGGGGACAGGGGGCCCGGGAGACCCAGTACTTC
.,.,TRBV5-1,TRBJ2-2,CASSFQQGTGELFF,TGCGCCAGCAGCTTCCAACAGGGTACCGGGGAGCTGTTTTTT
many,TRBD1,TRBV12-3/TRBV12-4,TRBJ1-5,CASSWDRLNQPQHF,TGTGCCAGCAGCTGGGACAGGCTGAATCAGCCCCAGCATTTT
.,TRBD2,TRBV7-8,TRBJ2-1,CASSSRGPGGFYNEQFF,TGTGCCAGCAGCTCCAGAGGCCCGGGGGGATTCTACAATGAGCAGTTCTTC
once,TRBD2,TRBV27,TRBJ2-3,CASTQAGGNTDTQYF,TGTGCCAGCACCCAAGCGGGAGGAAACACAGATACGCAGTATTTT
.,.,TRBV20-1,TRBJ1-6,CSASTEGSPLHF,TGCAGTGCTTCGACAGAGGGTTCACCCCTCCACTTT